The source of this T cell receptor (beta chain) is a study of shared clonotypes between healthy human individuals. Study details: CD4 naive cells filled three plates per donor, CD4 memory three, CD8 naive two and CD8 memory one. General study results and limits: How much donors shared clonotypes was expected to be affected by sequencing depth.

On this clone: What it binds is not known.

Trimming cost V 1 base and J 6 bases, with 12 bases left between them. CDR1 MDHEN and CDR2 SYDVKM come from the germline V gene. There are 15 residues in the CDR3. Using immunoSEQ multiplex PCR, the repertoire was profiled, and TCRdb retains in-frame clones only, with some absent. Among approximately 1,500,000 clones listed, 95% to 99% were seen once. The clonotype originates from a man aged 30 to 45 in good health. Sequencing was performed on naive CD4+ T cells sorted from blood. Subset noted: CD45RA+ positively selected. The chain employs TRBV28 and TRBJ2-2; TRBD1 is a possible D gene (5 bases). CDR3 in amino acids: CASSLFPGQAGELFF. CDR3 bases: TGTGCCAGCAGTTTATTTCCAGGGCAGGCCGGGGAGCTGTTTTTT.